The entry below describes one T cell receptor (beta chain). This entry comes from a study of blood T cell repertoires in COVID-19. The overall study: From T cells, B-cell-depleted T cells, or PBMCs came the material, which was cDNA or gDNA.

V was shortened by 0 bases and J by 8 bases, with 16 bases between the two germline ends. The CDR3 consists of 15 residues. Germline CDR1 SEHNR, CDR2 FQNEAQ (reference sequence). The assay was immunoSEQ multiplex PCR, and TCRdb's table has in-frame clones only and misses some. The table records about 380,000 clones, approximately 81% of them present only once. The sequenced material came from peripheral blood. The TCR sequence derives from a woman aged 18-29 years with acute or convalescent COVID-19. V and J are TRBV7-9 and TRBJ1-2; D gene uncertain. CDR3 nucleotides: TGTGCCAGCAGCTTAGCGCGGACTGAGGGAAGCGGCTACACCTTC. Protein sequence: CASSLARTEGSGYTF.